The T cell receptor beta chain described here comes from a study of T cell responses to AZD1222 COVID-19 vaccine. Study at large: Second-dose timings of about 4 or about 12 weeks were pooled.

Study-wide results and caveats: White British donors predominated, females outnumbered males, and clonal diversity was possibly underestimated. Spike-wide vaccine-associated CD4 TCRs dominated at 160-218 and 743-854.

In regard to this clone: Its antigen is undetermined.

Some clones are missing from TCRdb's copy, which holds only in-frame ones; the method was immunoSEQ multiplex PCR. The data show approximately 160,000 clones, around 94% seen once. This TCR was sampled from an adult in good health. The source was peripheral blood, collected on day 0 of AZD1222 vaccination.

CDR3 coding DNA: TGTGCCTGGAGTGTAAGCGGCTTCGAGCAGTACTTC. Residues: CAWSVSGFEQYF. This chain links TRBV30 with TRBJ2-7, with D possibly matching TRBD2 (5 bases). The CDR3 is made up of 12 amino acids. Trimming left V 0 bases short and J 6 bases short, with 9 bases between. CDR1 is GTSNPN, CDR2 SVGIG, per germline (reference sequence).